The TCR beta chain described here comes from a study of T cells in narcolepsy. Overall study: Donors had narcolepsy type 1 or type 2, or were healthy controls.

Germline CDR1 is LNHDA and CDR2 is SQIVND (reference sequence). V shed 4 bases and J shed 2 bases, with 11 bases lying between them. The CDR3 covers 14 residues. Study outcomes and limitations: Same-patient CSF and blood CD4+ T cell clonotypes included HCRT-specific and TRIB2-specific autoreactive ones. Autoreactive clonotypes reportedly recurred in blood of same and different patients, not controls.

This clone was picked up a small number of times. Its antigen is not identified. Profiled with immunoSEQ multiplex PCR; TCRdb holds only in-frame clones, not every one. The sample consists of roughly 30,000 clones, 78% of them appearing once. This chain uses TRBV19 with TRBJ1-2; D might be TRBD1 (6 bases). The sample was CD45RA- memory CD4+ T cells from PBMCs. The TCR comes from a human donor with narcolepsy. CDR3 amino acids: CASSRDTLNYGYTF. CDR3 nucleotides: TGTGCCAGTAGTAGGGACACCCTAAACTATGGCTACACCTTC.